Each of the 24 T cell receptor beta chains below was sequenced from the same sample in a study of T cell responses to AZD1222 COVID-19 vaccine. Repertoires were generated with immunoSEQ multiplex PCR, while TCRdb's copy carries only in-frame clones and drops some. The data hold some 120,000 clones, with 88% observed a single time. The starting material was peripheral blood, obtained on day 0 of MenACWY control vaccination. Receptors were obtained from an adult in good health.

This clone appeared a single time. This rearrangement joins TRBV7-2 to TRBJ1-2; D uncertain. This CDR3 is built from 12 residues. The V end lost 7 bases, the J end lost 2 bases, and 8 bases lay between the germline ends. Germline V CDR1 and CDR2: SGHTA, FQGNSA. The CDR3 bases are TGTGCCAGCAACATTGGAAACTATGGCTACACCTTC. It specifies CASNIGNYGYTF. Supplemented by reference TRBV7-2 and TRBJ1-2, the full variable domain reads GAGVSQSPSNKVTEKGKDVELRCDPISGHTALYWYRQSLGQGLEFLIYFQGNSAPDKSGLPSDRFSAERTGGSVSTLTIQRTQQEDSAVYLCASNIGNYGYTFGSGTRLTVV.

The rearrangement joins TRBV28 to TRBJ1-2, with 7 bases identical to TRBD1. V shed 5 bases, J shed 5 bases, and the junction held 17 bases outside the gene matches. CDR1 and CDR2 (germline): MDHEN, SYDVKM. The CDR3 length is 17 residues. As DNA, the CDR3 is TGTGCCAGCAGTAGACTCGGGAGTAGGGGACAGACTTATGGCTACACCTTC. Encoded protein: CASSRLGSRGQTYGYTF.

The rearrangement links TRBV5-1 to TRBJ1-2, with TRBD1 as a possible D gene (5 bases). V shed 4 bases and J shed 8 bases, with 15 bases lying between them. Germline V gives CDR1 SGHRS, CDR2 YFSETQ. The CDR3 spans 13 residues. CDR3 loop: CASSLGVSSGYTF. The CDR3 nucleotides read TGCGCCAGCAGCCTAGGGGTATCCTCCGGCTACACCTTC.

This chain links TRBV19 with TRBJ1-5, with TRBD1 matching 9 bases. This CDR3 is built from 16 residues. V dropped 4 bases and J dropped 5; count of bases not matched to a gene: 9. CDR1 and CDR2 from the germline V gene are LNHDA and SQIVND (reference sequence). In DNA, the CDR3 is TGTGCCAGTAGTAAGGGACAGGGACGGGCGGATCAGCCCCAGCATTTT. Translated, it gives CASSKGQGRADQPQHF.

This chain uses TRBV2 with TRBJ1-2; D remains ambiguous. Germline values: CDR1 SNHLY, CDR2 FYNNEI. Trimming left V 4 bases short and J 1 base short, with 4 bases between. The CDR3 totals 12 residues. CDR3 DNA: TGTGCCAGCAGTGCCAATAACTATGGCTACACCTTC. This gives the protein CASSANNYGYTF.

The rearrangement joins TRBV14 to TRBJ2-3; no clear D gene. Germline assignment: CDR1 SGHDN and CDR2 FVKESK. The V end lost 4 bases, the J end lost 0 bases, and 14 bases lay between the germline ends. The length of the CDR3 is 16 residues. In DNA, the CDR3 is TGTGCCAGCAGCCCCCCCGGCTGGTTTAGCACAGATACGCAGTATTTT. Amino acids: CASSPPGWFSTDTQYF.

There are a few counts of this clone. Here the CDR3 reads CASRKSYEQYF. CDR3 DNA sequence: TGTGCCAGCAGGAAGAGTTACGAGCAGTACTTC. The chain combines TRBV2 with TRBJ2-7; D is unclear. Looked up from germline, CDR1 is SNHLY and CDR2 is FYNNEI. Trimming took 6 bases from V and 4 from J, leaving 7 bases between them. CDR3 length equals 11 residues.

This rearrangement joins TRBV30 to TRBJ2-1, with D hard to call. Germline CDR1 and CDR2: GTSNPN and SVGIG (reference sequence). V was cut by 3 bases and J by 6 bases, with 15 bases left in between. The CDR3 contains 14 residues. The CDR3 nucleotides are TGTGCCTGGAGCTCCGGAACAGTCAGCAATGAGCAGTTCTTC. It translates to CAWSSGTVSNEQFF.

This sequence joins TRBV21-1 and TRBJ2-7. TRBV21-1 is noted as a pseudogene. This CDR3 is 18 amino acids long. The DNA of the CDR3 is TGTGCCAGCAGCAAACCTCGTGACGTAGGCACATTCTCCTACGAGCAGTACTTC. Translating it yields CASSKPRDVGTFSYEQYF.

The chain has TRBV19 and TRBJ1-1; D is ambiguous. Trimming took 11 bases from V and 0 from J, leaving 13 bases between them. This CDR3 spans 13 amino acids. Germline V gene lookup returns CDR1 LNHDA and CDR2 SQIVND (reference sequence). The DNA of the CDR3 is TGTGCCTGCACGGGAGGAATGAACACTGAAGCTTTCTTT. It specifies CACTGGMNTEAFF.

V usage is TRBV15 and J usage is TRBJ2-7; 9 bases are shared with TRBD2. Losses at the gene ends were 3 bases for V and 1 base for J; bases not matched to a gene: 4. Germline V gene sequence: CDR1 LNHNV, CDR2 YYDKDF (reference sequence). The CDR3 length is 15 residues. DNA for the CDR3: TGTGCCACCAGCAGGGGACTAGCAGATTCCTACGAGCAGTACTTC. Its translation is CATSRGLADSYEQYF.

This clone has a single count. The chain uses TRBV28 and TRBJ1-6; the match to TRBD1 covers 10 bases. In germline, CDR1 is MDHEN, CDR2 SYDVKM. This CDR3 is 16 amino acids long. After removal of 6 bases from V and 3 bases from J, the junction contained 5 bases not matched to a gene. The CDR3 here is CASSRTGGGYNSPLHF. CDR3 coding DNA: TGTGCCAGCAGCCGGACAGGGGGTGGCTATAATTCACCCCTCCACTTT. Full variable domain (remainder filled in from reference TRBV28 and TRBJ1-6): DVKVTQSSRYLVKRTGEKVFLECVQDMDHENMFWYRQDPGLGLRLIYFSYDVKMKEKGDIPEGYSVSREKKERFSLILESASTNQTSMYLCASSRTGGGYNSPLHFGNGTRLTVT.

V is TRBV19 and J is TRBJ1-2; 8 bases fit TRBD1. The CDR3 length is 15 residues. V lost 3 bases to trimming and J lost 7 bases; unmatched junction nucleotides: 10. Germline V gene lookup returns CDR1 LNHDA and CDR2 SQIVND (reference sequence). The CDR3 nucleotides read TGTGCCAGTAGTATCCCCTCAGGGGGCGCGGTTGGCTACACCTTC. The encoded protein is CASSIPSGGAVGYTF. Supplemented by reference TRBV19 and TRBJ1-2, the full variable domain reads DGGITQSPKYLFRKEGQNVTLSCEQNLNHDAMYWYRQDPGQGLRLIYYSQIVNDFQKGDIAEGYSVSREKKESFPLTVTSAQKNPTAFYLCASSIPSGGAVGYTFGSGTRLTVV.

The V and J genes are TRBV11-2 and TRBJ1-5; the match to TRBD1 covers 9 bases. The CDR3 sequence is 18 residues long. V lost 1 base and J lost 6; bases outside the gene matches: 13. Germline CDR1 is SGHAT and CDR2 is FQNNGV. The CDR3 here is CASSLVAGQGRLAQPQHF. Here the CDR3 DNA reads TGTGCCAGCAGCTTAGTAGCGGGACAGGGAAGGCTGGCTCAGCCCCAGCATTTT.

The chain joins TRBV5-5 to TRBJ2-3, with D maybe TRBD2 (6 bases). The CDR3 has 16 amino acids. The V end was cut by 1 base, the J end by 0 bases, with 12 bases between. Germline lookup yields CDR1 SGHKS and CDR2 YYEKEE (reference sequence). This CDR3 is CASSLFGSGSTDTQYF. The DNA of the CDR3 is TGTGCCAGCAGCTTGTTTGGTAGCGGTAGCACAGATACGCAGTATTTT.

V and J are TRBV15 and TRBJ1-2; D possibly corresponds to TRBD1 (6 bases). The CDR3 is 16 amino acids. The germline V and J ends were trimmed by 0 bases and 3 bases, with 14 bases remaining between them. Germline lookup yields CDR1 LNHNV and CDR2 YYDKDF (reference sequence). CDR3 region: CATSRDRPDRDYGYTF. The CDR3 coding sequence is TGTGCCACCAGCAGAGATCGTCCGGACAGAGACTATGGCTACACCTTC.

There are a few counts of this clone. The rearrangement joins TRBV7-8 to TRBJ2-7, with TRBD2 matching 12 bases. The CDR3 covers 18 residues. With V trimmed by 2 bases and J by 4 bases, 12 bases remained unmatched. Germline loops: CDR1 SGHVS, CDR2 FQNEAQ. CDR3 sequence (DNA): TGTGCCAGCAGCTTACCGCATAGACTAGCGGGAGTAAGGTACGAGCAGTACTTC. This translates into CASSLPHRLAGVRYEQYF.

The CDR3 bases are TGTGCCAGCAGTTTATTGGGAGGGCGGTCCTACGAGCAGTACTTC. Translated, it gives CASSLLGGRSYEQYF. This chain joins TRBV28 and TRBJ2-7; TRBD2 matches 7 bases. The length of the CDR3 is 15 residues. The germline gives CDR1 MDHEN, CDR2 SYDVKM. With V trimmed by 1 base and J by 1 base, 4 bases remained unmatched.

CDR3 nucleotide sequence: TGTGCCAGCGGGGGGCTGGCTAATGAAAAACTGTTTTTT. Translation: CASGGLANEKLFF. This sequence joins TRBV28 and TRBJ1-4; maybe TRBD1 (6 bases). Per the germline V gene, CDR1 is MDHEN and CDR2 is SYDVKM. Trimming pared 8 bases from V and 3 bases from J, leaving 10 bases between. The CDR3 runs to 13 residues.

This clone was counted only a few times. This chain's CDR3 is CASSPNSMKRNPNTEAFF. For the CDR3, the DNA is TGTGCCAGCAGTCCAAATTCCATGAAGAGGAATCCGAACACTGAAGCTTTCTTT. The chain employs TRBV28 and TRBJ1-1, with unresolved D. Germline CDR1 is MDHEN and CDR2 is SYDVKM. The germline V and J ends were trimmed by 5 bases and 1 base, with 23 bases remaining between them. The CDR3 totals 18 residues.

This chain uses TRBV2 with TRBJ2-2; 9 nucleotides agree with TRBD2. Germline assignment: CDR1 SNHLY and CDR2 FYNNEI. Trimming cost V 3 bases and J 6 bases; bases outside gene matches: 2. The CDR3 is 14 amino acids. The CDR3 is CASSERLAAGELFF. The CDR3 region has the DNA TGTGCCAGCAGTGAGAGACTAGCGGCCGGGGAGCTGTTTTTT.

This chain uses TRBV25-1 with TRBJ2-7, with 10 bases matching TRBD2. The CDR3 covers 16 residues. J was trimmed by 5 bases and V by 4 bases; bases with no gene match: 11. Germline-derived CDR1 and CDR2 are MGHDK and SYGVNS. CDR3 in DNA: TGTGCCAGCAGTGGGTCACTAGCGGGACGTTTCGACGAGCAGTACTTC. This codes for CASSGSLAGRFDEQYF.

The CDR3 spells CASSETGLAGYTQYF. For the CDR3, the DNA is TGCGCCAGCAGTGAAACAGGACTAGCGGGATATACGCAGTATTTT. The chain carries TRBV10-1 and TRBJ2-3, with 12 bases fitting TRBD2. With V trimmed by 3 bases and J by 7 bases, 5 bases remained unmatched. The CDR3 consists of 15 residues. The V gene's germline CDR1 is WNHNN and CDR2 SYGVQD (reference sequence).

V usage is TRBV7-2 and J usage is TRBJ1-1; a weak D match, TRBD1 (6 bases). The V gene's germline CDR1 is SGHTA and CDR2 FQGNSA. Trimming shortened V by 1 base and J by 4 bases, and 13 bases separated the two germline ends. CDR3 length: 15 residues. The CDR3 protein is CASSLEGRGSTEAFF. The CDR3 DNA reads as TGTGCCAGCAGCTTAGAGGGCAGGGGTAGCACTGAAGCTTTCTTT.